These 2 T cell receptor beta chains share one sample of origin, sequenced in a study of shared clonotypes between healthy human individuals (dated by TCRdb to about 2020). Libraries were prepared through the immunoSEQ multiplex PCR assay. Here the immuneACCESS table is served through TCRdb, limited to in-frame sequences with V and J called. Missing clones are a known gap in these copies; in checked studies unresolved V genes cover under half, and the rest lacks a known reason. The sample yields roughly 2.2 million clones; around 93% were counted once. The ten largest clones take up roughly 0.34% of the sample. Sample: naive CD4+ T cells from PBMCs. The cell subset or site label, as the study defines it: CD45RA+ positively selected. The receptors derive from a man younger than 35 in good health. Some clones in this sample may be carry-over from other donors' samples.

A note on this clone: Additional DNA sequences in this sample encode the identical CDR3. The rearrangement links TRBV18 to TRBJ1-4; D not certain. The CDR3 length is 13 residues. The germline V gene has CDR1 KGHSH and CDR2 LQKENI. The ends were cut back, 4 bases at V and 5 bases at J, with 8 bases in the middle. The CDR3 DNA follows: TGTGCCAGCTCACGCGGTAGAAATGAAAAACTGTTTTTT. This sequence encodes CASSRGRNEKLFF.

The V gene is TRBV4-3, the J gene TRBJ2-7; D not resolved. The germline V and J ends were trimmed by 1 base and 0 bases, with 10 bases remaining between them. Germline V CDR1 and CDR2: LGHNA, YSLEER. The CDR3 extends over 15 amino acids. As DNA, the CDR3 is TGCGCCAGCAGCCAAGGATATCCCTACTCCTACGAGCAGTACTTC. Residues: CASSQGYPYSYEQYF.